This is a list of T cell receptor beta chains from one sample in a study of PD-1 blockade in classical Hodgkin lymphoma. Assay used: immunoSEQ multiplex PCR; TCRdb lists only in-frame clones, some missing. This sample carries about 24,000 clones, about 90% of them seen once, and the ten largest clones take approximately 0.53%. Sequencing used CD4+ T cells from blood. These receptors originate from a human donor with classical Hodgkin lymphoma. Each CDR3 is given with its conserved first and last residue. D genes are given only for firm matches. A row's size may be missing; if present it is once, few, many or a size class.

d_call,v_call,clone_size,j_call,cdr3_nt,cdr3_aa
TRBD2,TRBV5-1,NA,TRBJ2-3,TGCGCCAGCAGCTTGGAAGTCGGGGGGGCCGGTGATACGCAGTATTTT,CASSLEVGGAGDTQYF
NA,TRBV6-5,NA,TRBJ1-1,TGTGCCAGCAGTTACTCTGAGGCGCGGGCTGAAGCTTTCTTT,CASSYSEARAEAFF
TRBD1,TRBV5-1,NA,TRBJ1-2,TGCGCCAGCACCCCGGGACAGGGGCATGGCTACACCTTC,CASTPGQGHGYTF
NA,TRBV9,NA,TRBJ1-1,TGTGCCAGCAGCGTAGGGGGGCAGGCGCCGGGGAACACTGAAGCTTTCTTT,CASSVGGQAPGNTEAFF
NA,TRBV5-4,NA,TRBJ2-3,TGTGCCAGCAGCCTAGGGAGCACCGATACGCAGTATTTT,CASSLGSTDTQYF
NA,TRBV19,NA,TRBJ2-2,TGTGCCAGTAGTCCAACAGGTGGTACCGGGGAGCTGTTTTTT,CASSPTGGTGELFF
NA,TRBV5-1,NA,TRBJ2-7,TGCGCCAGCAGAATCGGGCAGGCCTACGAGCAGTACTTC,CASRIGQAYEQYF
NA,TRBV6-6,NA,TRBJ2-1,TGTGCCAGCAGCGTGGAGGGCAATGAGCAGTTCTTC,CASSVEGNEQFF
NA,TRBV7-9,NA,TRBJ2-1,TGTGCCAGCAGCTTAGCTCTAGCCTCCTACAATGAGCAGTTCTTC,CASSLALASYNEQFF
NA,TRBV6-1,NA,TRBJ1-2,TGTGCCAGCAGTGAAGGACAGCTTTCTAACTATGGCTACACCTTC,CASSEGQLSNYGYTF
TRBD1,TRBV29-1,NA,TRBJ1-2,TGCAGCGTACAGGGGTTCAGCGGGTATGGCTACACCTTC,CSVQGFSGYGYTF
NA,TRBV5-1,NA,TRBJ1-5,TGCGCCAGCAGCGGGGGTGGGTTGGGGCGCACTCAGCCCCAGCATTTT,CASSGGGLGRTQPQHF
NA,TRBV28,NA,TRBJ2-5,TGTGCCAGCAGCCTCACGCGGACCCAGTACTTC,CASSLTRTQYF
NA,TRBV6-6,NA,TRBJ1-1,TGTGCCAGCAGTTTCTCTTTAAGGAACACTGAAGCTTTCTTT,CASSFSLRNTEAFF
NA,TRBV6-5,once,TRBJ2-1,TGTGCCAGCAGTTACGTAGCTTTCAGGTCCTACAATGAGCAGTTCTTC,CASSYVAFRSYNEQFF
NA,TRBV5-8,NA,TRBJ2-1,TGTGCCAGCAGCTTGGAGGTCAGGGGAATCAATGAGCAGTTCTTC,CASSLEVRGINEQFF
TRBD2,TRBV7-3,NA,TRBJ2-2,TGTGCCAGCAGCTTAACTAGCGGGTGGGACACCGGGGAGCTGTTTTTT,CASSLTSGWDTGELFF
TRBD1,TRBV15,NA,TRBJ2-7,TGTGCCACCAGCGGACAGGGACAAAGGAGCTCCTACGAGCAGTACTTC,CATSGQGQRSSYEQYF
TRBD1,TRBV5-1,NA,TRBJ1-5,TGCGCCAGCAGCCAAACAGGGGACGATTGGCCCCAGCATTTT,CASSQTGDDWPQHF
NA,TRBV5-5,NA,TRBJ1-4,TGTGCCAGCAGCTTGGCCGGGGAATTTGAAAAACTGTTTTTT,CASSLAGEFEKLFF
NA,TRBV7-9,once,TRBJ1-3,TGTGCCAGCAGCTCAAGCTACAGGGATCGCTCTGGAAACACCATATATTTT,CASSSSYRDRSGNTIYF
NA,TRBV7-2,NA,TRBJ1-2,TGTGCCAGCAGCTTAGGGACTTTATATGGCTACACCTTC,CASSLGTLYGYTF
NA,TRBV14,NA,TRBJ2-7,TGTGCCAGCAGCCAAGAGGGAACATGGAACGAGCAGTACTTC,CASSQEGTWNEQYF
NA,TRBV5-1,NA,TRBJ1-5,TGCGCCAGCAGCTTGGAACGGGGGCGGCCCCAGCATTTT,CASSLERGRPQHF
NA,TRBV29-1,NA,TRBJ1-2,TGCAGCGTTGAAGATTTGGGTGGCTACACCTTC,CSVEDLGGYTF
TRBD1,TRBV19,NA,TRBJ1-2,TGTGCCAGTAGGATGGACAGGGAATTTGGCTACACCTTC,CASRMDREFGYTF
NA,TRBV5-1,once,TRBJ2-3,TGCGCCAGCAGCTTGGGTCGGGGCACAGATACGCAGTATTTT,CASSLGRGTDTQYF
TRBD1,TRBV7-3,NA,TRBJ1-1,TGTGCCAGCAGCTTCGCAGGGGGCATGAACACTGAAGCTTTCTTT,CASSFAGGMNTEAFF
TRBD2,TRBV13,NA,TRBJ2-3,TGTGCCAGCAGCTCAACGGGTGGGACTAGCAGCACAGATACGCAGTATTTT,CASSSTGGTSSTDTQYF
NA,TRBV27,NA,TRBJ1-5,TGTGCCAGCAGTCCCACAGGGTATCAGCCCCAGCATTTT,CASSPTGYQPQHF
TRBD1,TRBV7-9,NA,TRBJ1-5,TGTGCCAGCAGCTGGGGACAGGGGATAGCCAATCAGCCCCAGCATTTT,CASSWGQGIANQPQHF
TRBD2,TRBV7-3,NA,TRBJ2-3,TGTGCCAGCAGCTCGACTGGCGGGGGGGGCACAGATACGCAGTATTTT,CASSSTGGGGTDTQYF
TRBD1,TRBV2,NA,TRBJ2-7,TGTGCCAGCAGTGTGGGGCCGGGACAGGGGAGTTACGAGCAGTACTTC,CASSVGPGQGSYEQYF
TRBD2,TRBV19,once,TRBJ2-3,TGTGCCAGCAGCGGGGCGGGGGGTTCCACAGATACGCAGTATTTT,CASSGAGGSTDTQYF
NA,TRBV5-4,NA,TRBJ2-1,TGTGCCAGCAGCCCCCGGGTGGCTGTGGGCAATGAGCAGTTCTTC,CASSPRVAVGNEQFF
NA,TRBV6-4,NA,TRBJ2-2,TGTGCCAGCAGACTGGGACGTTCCGGGGAGCTGTTTTTT,CASRLGRSGELFF
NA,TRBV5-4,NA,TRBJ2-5,TGTGCCAGCAGCAGCCGACGGGGGCAAGAGACCCAGTACTTC,CASSSRRGQETQYF
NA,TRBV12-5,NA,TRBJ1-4,TGTGCTAGTGGTTTGGTACCGTATCGAGGCCATAATGAAAAACTGTTTTTT,CASGLVPYRGHNEKLFF
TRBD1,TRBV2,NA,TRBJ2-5,TGTGCCAGCAGCAACTATTTGGGGACAGTTGAGGAGACCCAGTACTTC,CASSNYLGTVEETQYF
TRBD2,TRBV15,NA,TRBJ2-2,TGTGCCACCAGCAGAGAAAAGGGGGTTAGCGGGGACCACACCGGGGAGCTGTTTTTT,CATSREKGVSGDHTGELFF
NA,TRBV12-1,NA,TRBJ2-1,TGTGCCCCCTGGGCTAGCGGGGTCGAGGGGAATGAGCAGTTCTTC,CAPWASGVEGNEQFF
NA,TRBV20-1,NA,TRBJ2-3,TGCAGTGCTAGGGGAACAGATACGCAGTATTTT,CSARGTDTQYF